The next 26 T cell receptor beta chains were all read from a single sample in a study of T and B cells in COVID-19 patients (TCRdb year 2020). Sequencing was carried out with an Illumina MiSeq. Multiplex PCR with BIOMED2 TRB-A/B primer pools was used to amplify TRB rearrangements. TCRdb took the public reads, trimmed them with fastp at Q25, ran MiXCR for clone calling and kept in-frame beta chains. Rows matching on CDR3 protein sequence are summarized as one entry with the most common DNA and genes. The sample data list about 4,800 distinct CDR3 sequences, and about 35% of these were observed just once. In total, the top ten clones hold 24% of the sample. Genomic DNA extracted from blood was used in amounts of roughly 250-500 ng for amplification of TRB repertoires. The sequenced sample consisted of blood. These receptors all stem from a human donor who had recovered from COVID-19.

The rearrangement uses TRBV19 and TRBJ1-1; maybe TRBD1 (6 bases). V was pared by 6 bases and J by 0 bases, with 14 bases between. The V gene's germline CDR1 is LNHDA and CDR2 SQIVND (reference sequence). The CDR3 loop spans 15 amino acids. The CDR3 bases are TGTGCCAGTAGCCCACCGGGGGCGATGAACACTGAAGCTTTCTTT. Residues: CASSPPGAMNTEAFF. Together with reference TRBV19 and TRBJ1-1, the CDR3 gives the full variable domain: DGGITQSPKYLFRKEGQNVTLSCEQNLNHDAMYWYRQDPGQGLRLIYYSQIVNDFQKGDIAEGYSVSREKKESFPLTVTSAQKNPTAFYLCASSPPGAMNTEAFFGQGTRLTVV.

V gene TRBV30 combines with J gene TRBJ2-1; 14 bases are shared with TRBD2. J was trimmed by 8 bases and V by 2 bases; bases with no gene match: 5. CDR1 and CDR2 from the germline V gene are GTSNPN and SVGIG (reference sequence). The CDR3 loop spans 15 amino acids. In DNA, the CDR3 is TGTGCCTGGAGTCGACTAGCGGGAGGGCCGGATGAGCAGTTCTTC. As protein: CAWSRLAGGPDEQFF.

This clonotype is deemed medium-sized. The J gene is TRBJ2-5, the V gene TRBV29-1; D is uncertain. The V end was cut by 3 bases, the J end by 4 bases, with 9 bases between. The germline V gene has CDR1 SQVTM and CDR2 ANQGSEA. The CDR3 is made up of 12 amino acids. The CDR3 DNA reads TGCAGCGTTGAGCATTTGGGAGAGACCCAGTACTTC. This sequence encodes CSVEHLGETQYF.

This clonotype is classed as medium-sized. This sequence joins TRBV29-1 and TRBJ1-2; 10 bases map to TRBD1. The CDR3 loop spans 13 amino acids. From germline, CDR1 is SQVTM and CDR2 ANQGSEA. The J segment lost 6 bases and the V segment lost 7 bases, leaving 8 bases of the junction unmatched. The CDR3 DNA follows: TGCAGCGCCGCCTCGGACAGGGGGGATGGCTACACCTTC. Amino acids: CSAASDRGDGYTF.

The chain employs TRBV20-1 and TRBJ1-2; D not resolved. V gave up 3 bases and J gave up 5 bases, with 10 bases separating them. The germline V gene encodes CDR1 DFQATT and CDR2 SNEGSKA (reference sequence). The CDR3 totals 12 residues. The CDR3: CSASPSTYGYTF. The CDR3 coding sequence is TGCAGTGCTAGCCCCTCGACGTATGGCTACACCTTC.

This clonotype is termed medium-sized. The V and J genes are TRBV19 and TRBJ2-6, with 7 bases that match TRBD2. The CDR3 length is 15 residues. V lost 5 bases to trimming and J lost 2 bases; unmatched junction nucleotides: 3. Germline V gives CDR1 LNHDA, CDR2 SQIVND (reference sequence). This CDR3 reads CASSAGGTGANVLTF. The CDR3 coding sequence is TGTGCCAGTAGTGCCGGGGGGACTGGGGCCAACGTCCTGACTTTC.

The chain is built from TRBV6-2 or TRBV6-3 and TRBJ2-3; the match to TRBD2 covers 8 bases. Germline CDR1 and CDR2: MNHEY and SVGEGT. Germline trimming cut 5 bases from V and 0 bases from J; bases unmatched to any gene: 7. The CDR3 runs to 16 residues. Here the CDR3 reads CASSGITSGSTDTQYF. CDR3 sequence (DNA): TGTGCCAGCAGTGGGATTACTAGCGGAAGCACAGATACGCAGTATTTT.

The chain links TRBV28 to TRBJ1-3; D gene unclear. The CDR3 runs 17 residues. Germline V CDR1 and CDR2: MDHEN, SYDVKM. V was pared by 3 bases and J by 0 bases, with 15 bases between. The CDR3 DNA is TGTGCCAGCAGTTTTGTAGGCCTTGAGGCCTCTGGAAACACCATATATTTT. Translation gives CASSFVGLEASGNTIYF.

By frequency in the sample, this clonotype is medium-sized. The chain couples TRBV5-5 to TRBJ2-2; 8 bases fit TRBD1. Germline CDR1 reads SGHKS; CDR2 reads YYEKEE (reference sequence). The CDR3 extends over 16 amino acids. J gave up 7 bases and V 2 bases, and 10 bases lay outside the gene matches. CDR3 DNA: TGTGCCAGCAGCTTCAGTGTCCGACAGGGGTACGGGGAGCTGTTTTTT. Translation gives CASSFSVRQGYGELFF.

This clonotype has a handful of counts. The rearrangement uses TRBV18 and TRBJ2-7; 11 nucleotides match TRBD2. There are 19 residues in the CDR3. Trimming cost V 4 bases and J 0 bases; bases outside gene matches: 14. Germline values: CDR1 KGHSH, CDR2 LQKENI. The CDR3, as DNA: TGTGCCAGCTCACGACAGACCGGGACTAGCGGCTCTGTCTCCTACGAGCAGTACTTC. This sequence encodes CASSRQTGTSGSVSYEQYF.

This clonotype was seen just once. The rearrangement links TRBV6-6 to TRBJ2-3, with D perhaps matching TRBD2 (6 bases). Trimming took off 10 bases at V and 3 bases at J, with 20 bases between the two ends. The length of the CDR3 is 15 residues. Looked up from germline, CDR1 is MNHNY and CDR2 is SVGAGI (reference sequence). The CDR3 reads CAIRVGGGSTDTQYF. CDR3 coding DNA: TGTGCCATCAGGGTGGGCGGAGGGAGTACAGATACGCAGTATTTT.

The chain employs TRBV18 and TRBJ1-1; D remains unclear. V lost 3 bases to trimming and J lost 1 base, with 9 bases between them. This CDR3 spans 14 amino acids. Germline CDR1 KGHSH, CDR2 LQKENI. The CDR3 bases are TGTGCCAGCTCACCTACCGCTTCGAACACTGAAGCTTTCTTT. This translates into CASSPTASNTEAFF.

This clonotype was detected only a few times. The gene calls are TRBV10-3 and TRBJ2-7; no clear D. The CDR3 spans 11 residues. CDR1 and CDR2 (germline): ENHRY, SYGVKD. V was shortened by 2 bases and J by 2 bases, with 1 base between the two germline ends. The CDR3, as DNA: TGTGCCATCAGTGAGACCTACGAGCAGTACTTC. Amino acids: CAISETYEQYF.

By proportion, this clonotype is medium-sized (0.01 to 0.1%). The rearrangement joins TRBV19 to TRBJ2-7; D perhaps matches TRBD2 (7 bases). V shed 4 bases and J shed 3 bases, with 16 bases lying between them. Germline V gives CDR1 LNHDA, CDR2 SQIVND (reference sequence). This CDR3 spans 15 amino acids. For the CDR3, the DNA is TGTGCCAGTAGTACCCAAGGGGGAGGGCGCTACGAGCAGTACTTC. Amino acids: CASSTQGGGRYEQYF.

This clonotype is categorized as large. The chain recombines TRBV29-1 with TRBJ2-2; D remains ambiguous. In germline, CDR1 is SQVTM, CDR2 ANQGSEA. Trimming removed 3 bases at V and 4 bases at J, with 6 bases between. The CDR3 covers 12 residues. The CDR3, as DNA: TGCAGCGTTGAGGGCACCACCGGGGAGCTGTTTTTT. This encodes CSVEGTTGELFF.

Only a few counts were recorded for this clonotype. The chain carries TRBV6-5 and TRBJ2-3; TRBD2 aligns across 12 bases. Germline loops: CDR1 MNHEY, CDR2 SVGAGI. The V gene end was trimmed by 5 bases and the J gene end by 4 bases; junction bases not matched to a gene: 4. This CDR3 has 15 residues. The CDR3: CASSAGLAGSDTQYF. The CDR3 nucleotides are TGTGCCAGCAGTGCGGGACTAGCGGGTTCAGATACGCAGTATTTT.

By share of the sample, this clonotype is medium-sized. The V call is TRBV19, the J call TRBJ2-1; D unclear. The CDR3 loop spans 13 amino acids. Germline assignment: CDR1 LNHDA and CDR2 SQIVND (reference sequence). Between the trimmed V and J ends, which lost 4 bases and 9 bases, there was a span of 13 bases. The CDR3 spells CASSKGPTSEQFF. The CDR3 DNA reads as TGTGCCAGTAGTAAAGGCCCCACCAGTGAGCAGTTCTTC.

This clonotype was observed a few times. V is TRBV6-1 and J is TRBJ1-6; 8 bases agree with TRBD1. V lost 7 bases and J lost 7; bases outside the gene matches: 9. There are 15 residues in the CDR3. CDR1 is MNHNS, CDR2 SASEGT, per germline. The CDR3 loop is CASTPDRGRNSPLHF. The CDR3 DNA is TGTGCCAGCACCCCCGACAGGGGAAGGAATTCACCCCTCCACTTT.

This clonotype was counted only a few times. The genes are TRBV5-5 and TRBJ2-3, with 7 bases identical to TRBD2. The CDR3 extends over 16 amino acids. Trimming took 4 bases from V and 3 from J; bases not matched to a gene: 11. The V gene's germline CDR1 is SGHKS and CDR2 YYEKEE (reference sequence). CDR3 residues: CASSARERGVTDTQYF. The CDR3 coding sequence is TGTGCCAGCAGCGCCAGGGAGCGGGGCGTAACAGATACGCAGTATTTT.

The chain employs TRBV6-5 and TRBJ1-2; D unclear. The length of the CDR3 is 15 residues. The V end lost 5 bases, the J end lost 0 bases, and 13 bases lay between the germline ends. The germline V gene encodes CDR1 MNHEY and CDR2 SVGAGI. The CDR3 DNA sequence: TGTGCCAGCAGTCTACGTCTCAGCCCTAACTATGGCTACACCTTC. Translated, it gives CASSLRLSPNYGYTF.

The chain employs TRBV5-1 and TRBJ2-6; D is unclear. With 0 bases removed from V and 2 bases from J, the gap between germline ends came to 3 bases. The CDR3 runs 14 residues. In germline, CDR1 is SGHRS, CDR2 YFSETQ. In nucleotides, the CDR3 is TGCGCCAGCAGCTTGGTCGCTGGGGCCAACGTCCTGACTTTC. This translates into CASSLVAGANVLTF.

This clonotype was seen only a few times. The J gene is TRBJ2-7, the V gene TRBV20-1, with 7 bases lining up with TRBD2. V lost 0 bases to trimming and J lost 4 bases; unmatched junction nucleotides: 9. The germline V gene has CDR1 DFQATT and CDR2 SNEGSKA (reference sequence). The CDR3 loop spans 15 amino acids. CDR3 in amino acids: CSARDPSGTKYEQYF. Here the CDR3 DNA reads TGCAGTGCTAGAGATCCCAGCGGGACGAAGTACGAGCAGTACTTC.

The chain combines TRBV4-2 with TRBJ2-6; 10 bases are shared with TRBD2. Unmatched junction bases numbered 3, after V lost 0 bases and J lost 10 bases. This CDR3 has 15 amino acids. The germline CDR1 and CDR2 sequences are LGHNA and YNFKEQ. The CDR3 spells CASSQEVAGGNVLTF. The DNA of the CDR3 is TGTGCCAGCAGCCAAGAGGTAGCGGGAGGTAACGTCCTGACTTTC.

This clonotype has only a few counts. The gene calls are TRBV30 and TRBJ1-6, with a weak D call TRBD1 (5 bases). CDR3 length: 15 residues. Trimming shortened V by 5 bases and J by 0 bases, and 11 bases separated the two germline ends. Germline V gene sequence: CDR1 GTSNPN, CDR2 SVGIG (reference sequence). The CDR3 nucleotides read TGTGCCTGGTCCCTCGGGGGCTCCTATAATTCACCCCTCCACTTT. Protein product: CAWSLGGSYNSPLHF.

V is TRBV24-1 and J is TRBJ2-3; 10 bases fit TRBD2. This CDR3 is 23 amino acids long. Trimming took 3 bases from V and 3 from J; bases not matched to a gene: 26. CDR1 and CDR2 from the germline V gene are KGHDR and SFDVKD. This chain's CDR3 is CATSDPKGGPSGRNTCRTDTQYF. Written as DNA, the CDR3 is TGTGCCACCAGTGATCCGAAAGGGGGACCTAGCGGGAGAAATACGTGTAGGACAGATACGCAGTATTTT.

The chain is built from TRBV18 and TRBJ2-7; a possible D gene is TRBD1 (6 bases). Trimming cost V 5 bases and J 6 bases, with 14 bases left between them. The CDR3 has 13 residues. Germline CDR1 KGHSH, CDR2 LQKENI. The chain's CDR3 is CASSDLQGSEQYF. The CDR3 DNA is TGTGCCAGCTCAGATTTACAGGGAAGCGAGCAGTACTTC.